This T cell receptor beta chain derives from a study of T cell repertoires in cytomegalovirus infection. Study background: In the study, CMV epitopes included recently identified HLA-C-restricted and well-studied HLA-B-restricted ones. Based on public TCR beta signatures, there were indications of CMV infection and of a matching HLA type.

Ten or more counts support this clonotype. Its antigen is not identified. Germline CDR1 and CDR2: SGHTA and FQGNSA. The CDR3 covers 16 residues. V was clipped by 1 base and J by 3 bases, with 14 bases between them. In TCRdb, the reads were re-called with MiXCR into one record per CDR3 protein. Here the sample spans roughly 920,000 distinct CDR3 sequences, about a third being singletons. Study-level points and caveats: CMV carriers having the relevant HLA were flagged by cumulative public TCR beta family frequency. Ex vivo responses were dominated by HLA-C-restricted CMV-specific TCR beta clonotypes.

The chain has TRBV7-2 and TRBJ2-3, with D possibly being TRBD1 (7 bases). The material was cultured CD8+ T cells from PBMCs, obtained from culture after CMV antigen stimulation. This clonotype was sampled from a human donor in good health (CMV status not recorded). Some clones in this sample may be carry-over from other donors' samples. The CDR3 coding sequence is TGTGCCAGCAGCTTAGTAATAGCAGGGGGGACAGATACGCAGTATTTT. It specifies CASSLVIAGGTDTQYF.